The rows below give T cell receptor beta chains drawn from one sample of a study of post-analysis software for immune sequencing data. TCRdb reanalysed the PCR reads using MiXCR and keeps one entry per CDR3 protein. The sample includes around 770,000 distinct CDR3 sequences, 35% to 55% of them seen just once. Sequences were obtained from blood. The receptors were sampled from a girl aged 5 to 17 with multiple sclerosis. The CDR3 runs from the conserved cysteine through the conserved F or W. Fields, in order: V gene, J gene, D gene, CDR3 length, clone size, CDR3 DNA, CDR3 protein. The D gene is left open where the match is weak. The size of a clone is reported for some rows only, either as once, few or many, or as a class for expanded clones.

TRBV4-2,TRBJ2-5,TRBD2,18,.,TGTGCCAGCAGCCAAGAAGGACTAGCGGGAGGGGGGCAAGAGACCCAGTACTTC,CASSQEGLAGGGQETQYF
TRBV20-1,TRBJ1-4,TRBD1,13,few,TGCAGTGCTAGAGACGGAGACAGGGACAGACTGTTTTTT,CSARDGDRDRLFF
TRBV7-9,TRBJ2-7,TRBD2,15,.,TGTGCCAGCAGCCCATTTATACTAGCGGGAGACGAGCAGTACTTC,CASSPFILAGDEQYF
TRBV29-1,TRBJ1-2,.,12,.,TGCAGCGCCGGGGGCAAGGGCAATGGCTACACCTTC,CSAGGKGNGYTF
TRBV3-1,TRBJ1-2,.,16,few,TGTGCCAGCAGCCACACGGATAGCGGCACCATCTATGGCTACACCTTC,CASSHTDSGTIYGYTF
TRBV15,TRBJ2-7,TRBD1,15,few,TGTGCCACCAGCACCCTTGGGACAGGGATACACGAGCAGTACTTC,CATSTLGTGIHEQYF
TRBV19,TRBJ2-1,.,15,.,TGTGCCAGTAGTATGGTGGCAGGGCCATACAATGAGCAGTTCTTC,CASSMVAGPYNEQFF
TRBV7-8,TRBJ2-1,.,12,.,TGTGCCAGCAGCTTAGGCTTTGTTGAGCAGTTCTTC,CASSLGFVEQFF
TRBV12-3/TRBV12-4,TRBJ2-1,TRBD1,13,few,TGTGCCAGCAGGCCGGGACAGGCCTGGGAGCAGTTCTTC,CASRPGQAWEQFF
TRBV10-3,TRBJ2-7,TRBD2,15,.,TGTGCCATCAGGACGGGACTAGCGGACTCCTACGAGCAGTACTTC,CAIRTGLADSYEQYF
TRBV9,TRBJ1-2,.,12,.,TGTGCCAGCAGCGTCGGAGCCTATGGCTGCACCTTC,CASSVGAYGCTF
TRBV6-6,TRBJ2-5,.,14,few,TGTGCCACCTCCCACGGGGGCGGGTTCGAGACCCAGTACTTC,CATSHGGGFETQYF
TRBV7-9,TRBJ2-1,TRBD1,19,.,TGTGCCAGCAGCTTCCACTGGTCTCCTATGGACAGGGCGGAAAATGAGCAGTTCTTC,CASSFHWSPMDRAENEQFF
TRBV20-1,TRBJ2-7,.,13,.,TGCAGTGCTAGGATGGGATTCCCCTACGAGCAGTACTTC,CSARMGFPYEQYF
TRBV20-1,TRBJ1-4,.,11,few,TGCAGGACAGCAACTAATGAAAAACTGTTTTTT,CRTATNEKLFF
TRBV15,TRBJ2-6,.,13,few,TGTGCCACCAGCAGCTCTGGGGCCAACGTCCTGACTTTC,CATSSSGANVLTF
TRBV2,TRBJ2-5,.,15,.,TGTGCCAGCAGCGCCGGGACCCACCAAGGGGAGACCCAGTACTTC,CASSAGTHQGETQYF
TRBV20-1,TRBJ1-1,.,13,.,TGCAGTGCTAGAGATGCCATTACCACTGAAGCTTTCTTT,CSARDAITTEAFF
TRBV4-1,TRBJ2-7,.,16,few,TGCGCCAGCAGCCAAGATCGTCCGCTCCGAGCGGGCGAGCAGTACTTC,CASSQDRPLRAGEQYF
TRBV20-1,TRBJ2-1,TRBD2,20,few,TGCAGTGCTAGAAAGGGACTAGCGGGAGGACGCCTTATTTCCTACAATGAGCAGTTCTTC,CSARKGLAGGRLISYNEQFF
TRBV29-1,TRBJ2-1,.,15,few,TGCAGCGTTGAGGCGCCGGGCCCTACCTACAATGAGCAGTTCTTC,CSVEAPGPTYNEQFF